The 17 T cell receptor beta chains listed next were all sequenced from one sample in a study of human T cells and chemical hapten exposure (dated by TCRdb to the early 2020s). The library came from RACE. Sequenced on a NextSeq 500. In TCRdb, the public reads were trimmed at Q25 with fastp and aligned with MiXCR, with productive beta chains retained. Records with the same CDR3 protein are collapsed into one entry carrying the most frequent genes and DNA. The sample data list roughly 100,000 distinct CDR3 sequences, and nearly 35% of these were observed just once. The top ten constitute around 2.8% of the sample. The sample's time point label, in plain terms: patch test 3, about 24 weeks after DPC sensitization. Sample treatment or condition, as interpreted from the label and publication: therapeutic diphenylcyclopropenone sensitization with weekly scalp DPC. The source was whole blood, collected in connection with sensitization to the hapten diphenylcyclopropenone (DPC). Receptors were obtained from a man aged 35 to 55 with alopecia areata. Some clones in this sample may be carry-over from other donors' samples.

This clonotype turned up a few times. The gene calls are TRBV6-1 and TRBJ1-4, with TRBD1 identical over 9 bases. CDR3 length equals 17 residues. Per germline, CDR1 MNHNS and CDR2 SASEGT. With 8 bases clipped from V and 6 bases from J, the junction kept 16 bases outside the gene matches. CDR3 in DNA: TGTGCCAGCCAACCCCCTCCTGGGACAGGGACCGATGAAAAACTGTTTTTT. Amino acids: CASQPPPGTGTDEKLFF.

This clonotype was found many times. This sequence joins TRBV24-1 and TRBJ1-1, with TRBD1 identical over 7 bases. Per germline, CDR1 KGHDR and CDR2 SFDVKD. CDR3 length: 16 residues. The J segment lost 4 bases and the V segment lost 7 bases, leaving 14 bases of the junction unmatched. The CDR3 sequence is CATRKRQGSHRTEAFF. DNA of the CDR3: TGTGCCACCAGGAAAAGACAGGGCAGTCATCGCACTGAAGCTTTCTTT.

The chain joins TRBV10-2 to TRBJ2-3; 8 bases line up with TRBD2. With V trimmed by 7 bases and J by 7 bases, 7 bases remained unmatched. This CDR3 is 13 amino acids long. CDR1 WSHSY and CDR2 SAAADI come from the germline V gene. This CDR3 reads CASMLAGSHTQYF. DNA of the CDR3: TGCGCCAGCATGCTAGCGGGTAGCCATACGCAGTATTTT.

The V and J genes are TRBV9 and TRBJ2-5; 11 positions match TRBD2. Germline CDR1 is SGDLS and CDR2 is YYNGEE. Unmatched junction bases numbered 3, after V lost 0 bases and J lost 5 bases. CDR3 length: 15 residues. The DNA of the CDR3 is TGTGCCAGCAGCGTAGATAGCGGGAGGGGCGAGACCCAGTACTTC. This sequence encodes CASSVDSGRGETQYF.

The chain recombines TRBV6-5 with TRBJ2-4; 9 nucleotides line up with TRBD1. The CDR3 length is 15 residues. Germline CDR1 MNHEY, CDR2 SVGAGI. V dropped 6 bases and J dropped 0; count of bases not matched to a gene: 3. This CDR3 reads CASRGTGLAKNIQYF. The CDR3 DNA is TGTGCCAGCAGGGGGACAGGGCTAGCCAAAAACATTCAGTACTTC.

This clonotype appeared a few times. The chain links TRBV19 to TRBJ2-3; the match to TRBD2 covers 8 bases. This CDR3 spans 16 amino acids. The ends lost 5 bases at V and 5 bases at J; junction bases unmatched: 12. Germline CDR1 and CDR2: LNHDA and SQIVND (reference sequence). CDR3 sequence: CASSWVLADAGDTQYF. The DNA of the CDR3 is TGTGCCAGTAGTTGGGTACTAGCGGATGCTGGAGATACGCAGTATTTT.

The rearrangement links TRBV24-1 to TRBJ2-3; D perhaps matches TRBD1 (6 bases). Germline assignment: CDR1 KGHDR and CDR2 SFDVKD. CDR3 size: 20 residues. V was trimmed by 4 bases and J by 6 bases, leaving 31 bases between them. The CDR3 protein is CATSDDRDVLRGYKGDTQYF. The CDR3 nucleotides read TGTGCCACCAGTGACGACCGGGACGTGCTAAGGGGGTATAAAGGCGATACGCAGTATTTT.

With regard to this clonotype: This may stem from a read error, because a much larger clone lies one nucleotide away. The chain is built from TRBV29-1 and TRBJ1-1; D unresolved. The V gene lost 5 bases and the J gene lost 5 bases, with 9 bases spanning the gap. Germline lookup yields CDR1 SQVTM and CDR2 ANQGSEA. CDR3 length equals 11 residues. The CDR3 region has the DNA TGCAGCGTTACGGGCAAGACTGAAGCTTTCTTT. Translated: CSVTGKTEAFF.

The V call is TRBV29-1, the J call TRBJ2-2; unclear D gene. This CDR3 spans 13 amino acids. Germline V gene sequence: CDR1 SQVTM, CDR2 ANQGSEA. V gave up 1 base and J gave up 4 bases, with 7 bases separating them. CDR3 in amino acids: CSVEGGTTGELFF. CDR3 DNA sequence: TGCAGCGTTGAAGGGGGTACCACCGGGGAGCTGTTTTTT.

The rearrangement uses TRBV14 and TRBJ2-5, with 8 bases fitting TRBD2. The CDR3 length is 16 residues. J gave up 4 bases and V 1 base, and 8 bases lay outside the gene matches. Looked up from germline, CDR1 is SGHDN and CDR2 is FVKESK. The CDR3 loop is CASSQVGTSGRETQYF. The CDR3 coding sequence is TGTGCCAGCAGCCAAGTGGGTACTAGCGGAAGAGAGACCCAGTACTTC.

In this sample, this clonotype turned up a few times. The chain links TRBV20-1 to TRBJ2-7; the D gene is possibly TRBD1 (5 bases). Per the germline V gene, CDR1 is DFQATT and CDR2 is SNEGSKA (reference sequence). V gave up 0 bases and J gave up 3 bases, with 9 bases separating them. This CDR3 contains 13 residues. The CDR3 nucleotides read TGCAGTGCTAGAGATTCCAGGGTCTACGAGCAGTACTTC. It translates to CSARDSRVYEQYF.

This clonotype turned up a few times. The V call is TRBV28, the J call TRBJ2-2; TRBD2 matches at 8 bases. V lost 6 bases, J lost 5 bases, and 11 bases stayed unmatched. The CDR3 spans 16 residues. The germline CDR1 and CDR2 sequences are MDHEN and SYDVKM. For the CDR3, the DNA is TGTGCCAGCAGCCCCAGCGGGAGAAGGAGGACCGGGGAGCTGTTTTTT. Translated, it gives CASSPSGRRRTGELFF.

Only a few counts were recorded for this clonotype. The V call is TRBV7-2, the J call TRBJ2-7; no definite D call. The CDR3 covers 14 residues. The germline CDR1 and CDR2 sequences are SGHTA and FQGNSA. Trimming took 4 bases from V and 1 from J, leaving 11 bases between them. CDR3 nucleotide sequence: TGTGCCAGCAGCTCCCAGGTGGGGTCCTACGAGCAGTACTTC. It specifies CASSSQVGSYEQYF. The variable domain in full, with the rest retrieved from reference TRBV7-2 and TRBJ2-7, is GAGVSQSPSNKVTEKGKDVELRCDPISGHTALYWYRQSLGQGLEFLIYFQGNSAPDKSGLPSDRFSAERTGGSVSTLTIQRTQQEDSAVYLCASSSQVGSYEQYFGPGTRLTVT.

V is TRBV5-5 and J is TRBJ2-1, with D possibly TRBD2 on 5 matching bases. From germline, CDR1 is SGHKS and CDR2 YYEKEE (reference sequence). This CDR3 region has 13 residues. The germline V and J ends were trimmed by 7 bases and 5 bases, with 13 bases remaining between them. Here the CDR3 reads CASSRSGNNEQFF. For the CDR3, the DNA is TGTGCCAGCTCCAGGTCCGGGAACAATGAGCAGTTCTTC.

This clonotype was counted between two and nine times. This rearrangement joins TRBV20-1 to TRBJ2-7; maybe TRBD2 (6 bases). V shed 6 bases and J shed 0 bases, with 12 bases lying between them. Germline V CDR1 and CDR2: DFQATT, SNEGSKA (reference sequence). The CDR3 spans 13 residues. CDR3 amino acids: CSAVGLSSYEQYF. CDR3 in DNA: TGCAGTGCAGTGGGACTGAGCTCCTACGAGCAGTACTTC.

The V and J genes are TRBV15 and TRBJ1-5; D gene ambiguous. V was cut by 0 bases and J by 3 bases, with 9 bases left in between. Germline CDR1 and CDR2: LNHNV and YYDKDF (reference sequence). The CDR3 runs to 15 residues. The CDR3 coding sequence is TGTGCCACCAGCAGAGATTTCAGGAACAATCAGCCCCAGCATTTT. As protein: CATSRDFRNNQPQHF.

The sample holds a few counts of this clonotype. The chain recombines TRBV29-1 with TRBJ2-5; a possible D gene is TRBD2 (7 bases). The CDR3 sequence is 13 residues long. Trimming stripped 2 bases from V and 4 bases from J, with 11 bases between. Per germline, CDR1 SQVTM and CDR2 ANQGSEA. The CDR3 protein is CSVERGRGETQYF. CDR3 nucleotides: TGCAGCGTTGAAAGGGGGAGGGGAGAGACCCAGTACTTC.